What follows is one T cell receptor (beta chain) and its context. Its antigen is unknown. Per germline, CDR1 SGDLS and CDR2 YYNGEE. The CDR3 extends over 14 amino acids. With 6 bases removed from V and 2 bases from J, the gap between germline ends came to 15 bases. The data originate from a study of shared clonotypes between healthy human individuals. Study observations and caveats: Between a few donors, naive CD4 clonotypes were shared at a level of approximately 5%. As a rule, naive subsets had a larger estimated richness than memory subsets.

Sequencing was performed with immunoSEQ multiplex PCR; in TCRdb, only in-frame clones are kept and a portion is missing. The sample records about 680,000 clones, around 74% being singletons. The study enrolled healthy HIV-negative adults without recent acute infections or vaccinations as donors. This chain uses TRBV9 with TRBJ2-7; D may be TRBD2 (5 bases). The receptor was derived from a woman aged 25 to 39 in good health. Sequencing used memory CD4+ T cells sorted from blood. Subset denoted: CD45RA-negative fraction. The CDR3 sequence: CASTPGIDPYEQYF. The CDR3 DNA follows: TGTGCCAGCACCCCCGGGATTGATCCCTACGAGCAGTACTTC.